The 25 T cell receptor beta chains presented below share a single source sample, sequenced in a study of blood T cell repertoires in COVID-19. Clones were read by immunoSEQ multiplex PCR, and TCRdb kept only the in-frame ones, dropping some. The table lists around 240,000 clones, approximately 80% of them singletons, with about 8% in the top ten. The sequenced sample was peripheral blood. Receptors were obtained from a woman between 45 and 65 years old with acute or convalescent COVID-19.

The CDR3 region is CASSSGQGRNQPQHF. CDR3 nucleotide sequence: TGTGCCAGCAGCTCCGGACAGGGGAGGAATCAGCCCCAGCATTTT. V usage is TRBV21-1 and J usage is TRBJ1-5; whether TRBD1, the table's D call, matches the DNA was not checked. TRBV21-1 has pseudogene status. This CDR3 comprises 15 residues.

This clone appeared once. The CDR3 coding sequence is TGTGCCAGTAGTAGAGGGACAGGGAATTCGAACACCGGGGAGCTGTTTTTT. This gives the protein CASSRGTGNSNTGELFF. The rearrangement links TRBV19 to TRBJ2-2; 9 positions match TRBD1. This CDR3 is 17 amino acids long. After removal of 4 bases from V and 0 bases from J, the junction contained 6 bases not matched to a gene. Per the germline V gene, CDR1 is LNHDA and CDR2 is SQIVND (reference sequence). The full variable domain, with the rest looked up from reference TRBV19 and TRBJ2-2, is DGGITQSPKYLFRKEGQNVTLSCEQNLNHDAMYWYRQDPGQGLRLIYYSQIVNDFQKGDIAEGYSVSREKKESFPLTVTSAQKNPTAFYLCASSRGTGNSNTGELFFGEGSRLTVL.

The chain joins TRBV5-6 to TRBJ1-2, with 9 bases fitting TRBD1. CDR3 length equals 13 residues. V lost 10 bases to trimming and J lost 5 bases; unmatched junction nucleotides: 9. Per the germline V gene, CDR1 is SGHDT and CDR2 is YYEEEE. The DNA of the CDR3 is TGTGCCGGCGGTACAGGGGGCGGGTATGGCTACACCTTC. Translated: CAGGTGGGYGYTF.

A few counts support this clone. Germline is not matched at one junction end, which may reflect a read error. The chain recombines TRBV27 with TRBJ2-2; no clear D gene. Germline loops: CDR1 MNHEY, CDR2 SMNVEV (reference sequence). This CDR3 has 14 residues. This CDR3 reads CASTLQRLGGELFF. In DNA form, the CDR3 reads TGTGCCAGCACTTTACAGCGATTAGGCGGGGAGCTGTTTTTT.

This chain uses TRBV11-2 with TRBJ1-1; 9 nucleotides match TRBD1. The CDR3 is 13 amino acids. Trimming at V came to 5 bases and at J to 3 bases, leaving 1 base not matched to a gene. Germline V gene lookup returns CDR1 SGHAT and CDR2 FQNNGV. CDR3 in amino acids: CASSRDRDTEAFF. As DNA, the CDR3 is TGTGCCAGCAGCCGGGACAGGGACACTGAAGCTTTCTTT.

The rearrangement links TRBV7-2 to TRBJ2-2; maybe TRBD2 (7 bases). This CDR3 is built from 14 residues. V lost 3 bases to trimming and J lost 7 bases, with 12 bases between them. Germline lookup yields CDR1 SGHTA and CDR2 FQGNSA. In DNA, the CDR3 is TGTGCCAGCAGCTTCCGGGGGGCCGACGGGGAGCTGTTTTTT. Protein product: CASSFRGADGELFF.

This clone has just a few counts. CDR3 amino acids: CASSLGGSSYNEQFF. The DNA for the CDR3 is TGTGCCAGCAGCTTGGGCGGGAGCTCCTACAATGAGCAGTTCTTC. V usage is TRBV5-4 and J usage is TRBJ2-1, with 7 nucleotides matching TRBD2. The germline V gene has CDR1 SGHNT and CDR2 YYREEE (reference sequence). This CDR3 contains 15 residues. V was pared by 0 bases and J by 0 bases, with 0 bases of the junction left unmatched.

The V and J genes are TRBV28 and TRBJ2-2, with unresolved D. CDR3 length equals 14 residues. V dropped 2 bases and J dropped 1 base, with 5 bases sitting between them. In germline, CDR1 is MDHEN, CDR2 SYDVKM. The CDR3 DNA reads TGTGCCAGCAGTTTACCGGTGAACACCGGGGAGCTGTTTTTT. Residues: CASSLPVNTGELFF. Complete variable domain (other parts from reference TRBV28 and TRBJ2-2): DVKVTQSSRYLVKRTGEKVFLECVQDMDHENMFWYRQDPGLGLRLIYFSYDVKMKEKGDIPEGYSVSREKKERFSLILESASTNQTSMYLCASSLPVNTGELFFGEGSRLTVL.

This chain uses TRBV24-1 with TRBJ2-1, with 10 bases fitting TRBD1. The germline gives CDR1 KGHDR, CDR2 SFDVKD. CDR3 length: 16 residues. V lost 3 bases, J lost 8 bases, and 9 bases stayed unmatched. CDR3 sequence reads: CATSDPGQGRRDEQFF. CDR3 nucleotides: TGTGCCACCAGTGATCCGGGACAGGGGCGACGTGATGAGCAGTTCTTC.

The chain has TRBV18 and TRBJ1-4; D unclear. The germline V gene has CDR1 KGHSH and CDR2 LQKENI. The CDR3 has 15 residues. Between the trimmed V and J ends, which lost 3 bases and 0 bases, there was a span of 8 bases. The CDR3 DNA reads TGTGCCAGCTCACCGGGCCAGCCAACTAATGAAAAACTGTTTTTT. Translation gives CASSPGQPTNEKLFF.

The J gene is TRBJ1-4, the V gene TRBV5-6; weak D call: TRBD1 (5 bases). CDR3 length equals 14 residues. V lost 4 bases, J lost 6 bases, and 13 bases lay in between. CDR1 is SGHDT and CDR2 is YYEEEE in the germline V gene. This chain's CDR3 is CASSRGGGDEKLFF. In DNA, the CDR3 is TGTGCCAGCAGCCGGGGAGGAGGGGATGAAAAACTGTTTTTT.

This chain uses TRBV4-2 with TRBJ1-4, with 8 bases matching TRBD1. This CDR3 has 16 residues. Germline loops: CDR1 LGHNA, CDR2 YNFKEQ. V was clipped by 0 bases and J by 8 bases; unmatched bases: 8. CDR3 region: CASSQDTGQVEEKLFF. DNA of the CDR3: TGTGCCAGCAGCCAAGATACGGGACAGGTCGAGGAAAAACTGTTTTTT.

V usage is TRBV3-1 (or the pseudogene TRBV3-2) and J usage is TRBJ2-1; 9 nucleotides line up with TRBD2. J was trimmed by 7 bases and V by 4 bases; bases with no gene match: 11. Germline V CDR1 and CDR2: LGHDT, YNNKEL (reference sequence). This CDR3 contains 16 residues. The CDR3 DNA reads as TGTGCCAGCAGCCCATATAGCGGGGGCCGGGGGAATGAGCAGTTCTTC. The encoded protein is CASSPYSGGRGNEQFF.

This clone was picked up a small number of times. CDR3: CASSIINTEAFF. CDR3 bases: TGTGCCAGTAGTATAATAAACACTGAAGCTTTCTTT. V gene TRBV19 combines with J gene TRBJ1-1; D is unresolved. This CDR3 is 12 amino acids long. CDR1 is LNHDA and CDR2 is SQIVND in the germline V gene (reference sequence). Between the trimmed V and J ends, which lost 2 bases and 2 bases, there was a span of 3 bases.

This chain connects TRBV10-3 to TRBJ1-1, with no clear D. The CDR3 is 13 residues long. From germline, CDR1 is ENHRY and CDR2 SYGVKD. Trimming cost V 7 bases and J 1 base, with 10 bases left between them. CDR3 DNA sequence: TGTGCCATCAACCAGACACCGAACACTGAAGCTTTCTTT. Its translation: CAINQTPNTEAFF.

The rearrangement uses TRBV6-5 and TRBJ2-3, with 7 bases lining up with TRBD1. CDR1 MNHEY and CDR2 SVGAGI come from the germline V gene. Trimming removed 4 bases from V and 2 bases from J; junction bases left unmatched: 3. CDR3 length: 14 residues. The CDR3 sequence: CASSWGQNTDTQYF. The DNA for the CDR3 is TGTGCCAGCAGTTGGGGACAGAACACAGATACGCAGTATTTT.

The rearrangement joins TRBV4-2 to TRBJ2-2; TRBD1 matches 9 bases. J lost 5 bases, V lost 0 bases, and 4 bases had no gene match. CDR3 length: 16 residues. Germline CDR1 and CDR2: LGHNA and YNFKEQ. The CDR3 sequence is CASSQDVGTGTGELFF. The CDR3 DNA sequence: TGTGCCAGCAGCCAAGATGTCGGGACAGGGACCGGGGAGCTGTTTTTT.

The chain combines TRBV28 with TRBJ2-7, with a tentative D call TRBD2 (6 bases). CDR1 MDHEN and CDR2 SYDVKM come from the germline V gene. V lost 7 bases to trimming and J lost 3 bases, with 22 bases between them. This CDR3 comprises 16 residues. The DNA for the CDR3 is TGTGCCAGCACTGGGGGGTATGGGGCAACCAACTACGAGCAGTACTTC. This codes for CASTGGYGATNYEQYF.

The chain combines TRBV5-6 with TRBJ2-6; 8 bases are shared with TRBD2. Unmatched junction bases numbered 5, after V lost 3 bases and J lost 0 bases. CDR1 and CDR2 (germline): SGHDT, YYEEEE. The CDR3 sequence is 17 residues long. As DNA, the CDR3 is TGTGCCAGCAGCTCACCCGGGGGGGTCTCTGGGGCCAACGTCCTGACTTTC. Translation gives CASSSPGGVSGANVLTF.

The genes are TRBV30 and TRBJ2-3; 7 nucleotides agree with TRBD1. V was clipped by 5 bases and J by 4 bases; unmatched bases: 9. Per the germline V gene, CDR1 is GTSNPN and CDR2 is SVGIG (reference sequence). The CDR3 runs to 14 residues. The CDR3 sequence: CAWQQGLGADTQYF. Here the CDR3 DNA reads TGTGCCTGGCAACAGGGGCTAGGGGCAGATACGCAGTATTTT.

Only one count was recorded for this clone. The rearrangement links TRBV18 to TRBJ1-2, with D unclear. The V gene lost 3 bases and the J gene lost 8 bases, with 13 bases spanning the gap. The germline CDR1 and CDR2 sequences are KGHSH and LQKENI. This CDR3 is built from 13 residues. The CDR3 DNA is TGTGCCAGCTCACCGATCCGGGAGGACGGCTACACCTTC. Translating it yields CASSPIREDGYTF.

The chain has TRBV7-9 and TRBJ2-7, with no clear D. V lost 5 bases, J lost 0 bases, and 17 bases lay in between. The CDR3 length is 16 residues. Germline loops: CDR1 SEHNR, CDR2 FQNEAQ (reference sequence). The CDR3 loop reads CASSSLGASSSYEQYF. CDR3 nucleotides: TGTGCCAGCAGCAGTCTCGGAGCGAGCAGCTCCTACGAGCAGTACTTC.

The chain links TRBV20-1 to TRBJ1-1, with D hard to call. The V gene lost 3 bases and the J gene lost 1 base, with 6 bases spanning the gap. The CDR3 totals 12 residues. From germline, CDR1 is DFQATT and CDR2 SNEGSKA (reference sequence). CDR3 coding DNA: TGCAGTGCTAGTGGGCAGAACACTGAAGCTTTCTTT. This sequence encodes CSASGQNTEAFF.

CDR3 sequence reads: CASSGTVTYEQYF. The DNA of the CDR3 is TGTGCCAGTAGTGGGACAGTTACCTACGAGCAGTACTTC. This chain connects TRBV19 to TRBJ2-7; 7 bases align to TRBD1. Trimming took 5 bases from V and 2 from J; bases not matched to a gene: 3. Germline lookup yields CDR1 LNHDA and CDR2 SQIVND (reference sequence). The CDR3 is made up of 13 amino acids.

The chain combines TRBV6-2 or TRBV6-3 with TRBJ1-2; 7 bases match TRBD1. With V trimmed by 6 bases and J by 8 bases, 12 bases remained unmatched. There are 14 residues in the CDR3. Germline assignment: CDR1 MNHEY and CDR2 SVGEGT. The CDR3 loop reads CASSRGQLSHGYTF. For the CDR3, the DNA is TGTGCCAGCAGCAGGGGACAGCTCTCCCACGGCTACACCTTC.